This T cell receptor (beta chain) was identified in a study of radiotherapy plus CTLA-4 blockade in lung cancer. On the study more broadly: Disease control reached less than 40%, with objective responses in around 20%. Whole-study results and caveats: Best predicting response, reportedly, were early blood T cell clone dynamics, with interferon-beta. In blood, tumor-derived TCR clones expanded after radiotherapy plus ipilimumab.

Notes on this clone: Its antigen is currently unknown.

Those with chemo-refractory metastatic non-small-cell lung cancer were treated with focal radiation combined with CTLA-4 blockade using ipilimumab. Per the germline V gene, CDR1 is ENHRY and CDR2 is SYGVKD. The CDR3 spans 15 residues. V was clipped by 6 bases and J by 3 bases; unmatched bases: 10. Measured with immunoSEQ multiplex PCR; TCRdb has only the in-frame clones, and not every one. The sample carries approximately 80,000 clones, 78% recorded once. Sequencing was performed on peripheral blood, taken from a patient treated with radiotherapy plus ipilimumab. The origin of this receptor is a human donor with non-small cell lung cancer whose response to radiotherapy plus ipilimumab could not be evaluated. Some clones in this sample may be carry-over from other donors' samples. The chain uses TRBV10-3 and TRBJ2-7; 8 bases are shared with TRBD1. The CDR3 coding sequence is TGTGCCATCAGCCACTCGACAGGGGCTGTCTACGAGCAGTACTTC. This translates into CAISHSTGAVYEQYF.